This TCR beta chain was found in a study of PD-L1 blockade in urothelial cancer. On the study more broadly: Males with bladder-origin urothelial cancer made up about 85% of the roughly 29 patients. Between 0 and 3 prior chemotherapy regimens had been given to patients.

The CDR3 loop spans 14 amino acids. Germline V gene lookup returns CDR1 SSHAT and CDR2 FNYEAQ (reference sequence). With 1 base removed from V and 8 bases from J, the gap between germline ends came to 12 bases. This sample's time point: pretreatment peripheral blood. Synthetic spike-ins, TCR analog templates, were added into each PCR. Generated by immunoSEQ multiplex PCR, the TCRdb table keeps only in-frame clones and is missing some. The sample has about 50,000 clones; around 80% are singletons. The rearrangement links TRBV7-7 to TRBJ2-1, with TRBD1 as a possible D gene (5 bases). The TCR was taken from a man in his sixties or seventies with urothelial cancer. Material: PBMCs, obtained around atezolizumab (anti-PD-L1) treatment. DNA for the CDR3: TGTGCCAGCAGCTTAGGTAGGGCCAGGGATGAGCAGTTCTTC. Its translation: CASSLGRARDEQFF. The full variable domain, completed using reference TRBV7-7 and TRBJ2-1, is GAGVSQSPRYKVTKRGQDVTLRCDPISSHATLYWYQQALGQGPEFLTYFNYEAQPDKSGLPSDRFSAERPEGSISTLTIQRTEQRDSAMYRCASSLGRARDEQFFGPGTRLTVL.